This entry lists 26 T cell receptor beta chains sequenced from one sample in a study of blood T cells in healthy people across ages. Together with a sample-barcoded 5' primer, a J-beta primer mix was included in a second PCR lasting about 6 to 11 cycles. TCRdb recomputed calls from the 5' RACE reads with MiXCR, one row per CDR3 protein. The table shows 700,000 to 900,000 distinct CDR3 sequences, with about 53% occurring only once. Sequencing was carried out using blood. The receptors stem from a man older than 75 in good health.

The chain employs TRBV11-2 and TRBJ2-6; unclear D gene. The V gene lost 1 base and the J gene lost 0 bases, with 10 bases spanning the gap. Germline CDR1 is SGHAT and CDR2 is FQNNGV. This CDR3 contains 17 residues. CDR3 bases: TGTGCCAGCAGCTTAGGGGGTCCTAACTCTGGGGCCAACGTCCTGACTTTC. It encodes CASSLGGPNSGANVLTF.

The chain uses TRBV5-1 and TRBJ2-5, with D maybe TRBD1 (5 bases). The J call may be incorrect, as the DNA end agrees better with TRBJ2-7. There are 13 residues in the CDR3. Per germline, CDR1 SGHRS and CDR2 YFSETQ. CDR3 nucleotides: TGCGCCAGCAGCGAGCTGGACATGGCCGAGCAGTACTTC. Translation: CASSELDMAEQYF.

The DNA of the CDR3 is TGTGCCACCGCACTGACTAGCGGCGCCTACGAGCAGTACTTC. Translated, it gives CATALTSGAYEQYF. The chain employs TRBV25-1 and TRBJ2-7; TRBD2 matches at 9 bases. The CDR3 covers 14 residues. The junction had 9 bases not matched to a gene; V was cut back by 10 bases and J by 2 bases. Germline assignment: CDR1 MGHDK and CDR2 SYGVNS.

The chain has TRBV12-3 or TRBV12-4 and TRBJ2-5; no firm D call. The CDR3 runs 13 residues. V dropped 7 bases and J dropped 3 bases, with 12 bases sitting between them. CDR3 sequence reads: CASTDWAEETQYF. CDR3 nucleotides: TGTGCCAGCACCGATTGGGCAGAAGAGACCCAGTACTTC.

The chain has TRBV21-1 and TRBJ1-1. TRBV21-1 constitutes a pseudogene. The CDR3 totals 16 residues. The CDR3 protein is CASSKAGPFPNTEAFF. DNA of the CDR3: TGTGCCAGCAGCAAAGCAGGCCCTTTTCCGAACACTGAAGCTTTCTTT.

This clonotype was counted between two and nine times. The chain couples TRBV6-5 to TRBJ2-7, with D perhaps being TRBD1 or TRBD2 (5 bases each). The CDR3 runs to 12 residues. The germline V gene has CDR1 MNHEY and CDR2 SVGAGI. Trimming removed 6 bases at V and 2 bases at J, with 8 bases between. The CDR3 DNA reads TGTGCCAGCAGACCGGGACCCTACGAGCAGTACTTC. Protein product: CASRPGPYEQYF.

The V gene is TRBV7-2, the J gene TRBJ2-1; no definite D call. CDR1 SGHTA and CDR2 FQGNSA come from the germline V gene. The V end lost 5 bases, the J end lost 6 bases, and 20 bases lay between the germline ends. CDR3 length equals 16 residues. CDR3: CASSPASTDLFNEQFF. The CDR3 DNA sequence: TGTGCCAGCAGCCCCGCATCCACCGACCTTTTCAATGAGCAGTTCTTC.

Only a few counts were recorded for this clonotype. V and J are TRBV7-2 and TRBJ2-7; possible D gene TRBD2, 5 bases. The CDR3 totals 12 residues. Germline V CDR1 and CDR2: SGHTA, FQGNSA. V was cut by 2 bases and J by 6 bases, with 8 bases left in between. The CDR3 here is CASSLLTSEQYF. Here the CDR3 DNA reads TGTGCCAGCAGCTTACTAACTAGCGAGCAGTACTTC.

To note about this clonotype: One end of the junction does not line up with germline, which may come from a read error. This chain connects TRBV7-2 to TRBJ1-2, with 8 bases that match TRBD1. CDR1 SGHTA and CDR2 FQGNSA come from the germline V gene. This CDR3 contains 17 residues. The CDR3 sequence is CASSLVLGQETIYGHTF. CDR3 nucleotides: TGTGCCAGCAGCTTAGTTTTGGGACAGGAGACCATCTATGGCCACACCTTC. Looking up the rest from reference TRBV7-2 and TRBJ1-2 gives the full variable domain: GAGVSQSPSNKVTEKGKDVELRCDPISGHTALYWYRQSLGQGLEFLIYFQGNSAPDKSGLPSDRFSAERTGGSVSTLTIQRTQQEDSAVYLCASSLVLGQETIYGHTFGSGTRLTVV.

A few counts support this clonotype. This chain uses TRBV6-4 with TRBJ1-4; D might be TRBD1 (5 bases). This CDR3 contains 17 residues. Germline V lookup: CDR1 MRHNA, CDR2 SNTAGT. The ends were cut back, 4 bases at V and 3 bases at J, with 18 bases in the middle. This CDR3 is CASSAAGTRRANEKLFF. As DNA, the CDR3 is TGTGCCAGCAGTGCCGCCGGGACCCGGAGGGCTAATGAAAAACTGTTTTTT.

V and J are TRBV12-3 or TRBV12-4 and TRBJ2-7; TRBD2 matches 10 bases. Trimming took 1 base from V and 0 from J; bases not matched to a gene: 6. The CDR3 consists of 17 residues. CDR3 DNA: TGTGCCAGCAGTTTAGAGGGGCTAGCGGGAGCCTCCTACGAGCAGTACTTC. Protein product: CASSLEGLAGASYEQYF.

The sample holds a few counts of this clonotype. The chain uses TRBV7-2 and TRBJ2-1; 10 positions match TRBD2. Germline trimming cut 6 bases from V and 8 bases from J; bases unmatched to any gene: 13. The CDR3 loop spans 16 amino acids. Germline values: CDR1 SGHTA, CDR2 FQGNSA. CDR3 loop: CASSAGGLAGVDEQFF. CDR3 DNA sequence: TGTGCCAGCAGTGCGGGGGGGCTAGCGGGAGTCGATGAGCAGTTCTTC.

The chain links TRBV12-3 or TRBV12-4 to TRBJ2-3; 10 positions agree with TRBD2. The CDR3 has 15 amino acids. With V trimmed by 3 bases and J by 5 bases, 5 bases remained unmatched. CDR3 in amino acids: CASSFLAGAEDTQYF. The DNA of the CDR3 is TGTGCCAGCAGTTTCCTAGCGGGAGCGGAAGATACGCAGTATTTT.

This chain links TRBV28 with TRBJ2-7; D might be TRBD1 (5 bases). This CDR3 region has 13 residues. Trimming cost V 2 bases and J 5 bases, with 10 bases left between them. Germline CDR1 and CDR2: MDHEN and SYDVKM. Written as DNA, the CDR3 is TGTGCCAGCAGTTTAAGGGGATGGAACGAGCAGTACTTC. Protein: CASSLRGWNEQYF.

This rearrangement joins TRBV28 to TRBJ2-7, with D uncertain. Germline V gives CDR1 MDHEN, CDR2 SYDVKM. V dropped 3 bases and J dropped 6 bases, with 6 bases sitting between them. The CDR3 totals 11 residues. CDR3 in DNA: TGTGCCAGCAGTTTCCCATCCGAGCAGTACTTC. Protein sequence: CASSFPSEQYF.

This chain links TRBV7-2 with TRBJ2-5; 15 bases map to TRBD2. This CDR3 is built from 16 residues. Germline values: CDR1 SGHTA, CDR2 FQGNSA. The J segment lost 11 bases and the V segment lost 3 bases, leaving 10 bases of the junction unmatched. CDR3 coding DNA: TGTGCCAGCAGCTTGGCCGGACTAGCGGGAGGGCGGGAGCAGTACTTC. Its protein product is CASSLAGLAGGREQYF. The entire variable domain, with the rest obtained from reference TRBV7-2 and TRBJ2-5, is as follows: GAGVSQSPSNKVTEKGKDVELRCDPISGHTALYWYRQSLGQGLEFLIYFQGNSAPDKSGLPSDRFSAERTGGSVSTLTIQRTQQEDSAVYLCASSLAGLAGGREQYFGPGTRLLVL.

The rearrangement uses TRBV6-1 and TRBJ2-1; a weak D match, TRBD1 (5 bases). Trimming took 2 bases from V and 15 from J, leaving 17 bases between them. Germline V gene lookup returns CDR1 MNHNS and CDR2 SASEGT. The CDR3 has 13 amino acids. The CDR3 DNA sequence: TGTGCCAGCAGTGAAATAGGAGACAGTAGCTCGTTCTTC. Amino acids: CASSEIGDSSSFF.

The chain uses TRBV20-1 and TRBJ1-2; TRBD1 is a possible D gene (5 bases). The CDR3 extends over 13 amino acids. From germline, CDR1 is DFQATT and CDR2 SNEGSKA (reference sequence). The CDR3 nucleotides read TGCAGCTACCCGGGACTTTCTAGCTATGGCTACACCTTC. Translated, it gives CSYPGLSSYGYTF.

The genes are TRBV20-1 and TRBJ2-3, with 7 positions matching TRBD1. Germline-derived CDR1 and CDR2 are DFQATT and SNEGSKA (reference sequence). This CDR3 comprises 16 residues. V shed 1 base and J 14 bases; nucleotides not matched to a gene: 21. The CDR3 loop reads CSARGERDSLHRYAYF. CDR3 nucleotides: TGCAGTGCTAGAGGTGAACGGGACAGTCTCCACAGATACGCGTATTTT.

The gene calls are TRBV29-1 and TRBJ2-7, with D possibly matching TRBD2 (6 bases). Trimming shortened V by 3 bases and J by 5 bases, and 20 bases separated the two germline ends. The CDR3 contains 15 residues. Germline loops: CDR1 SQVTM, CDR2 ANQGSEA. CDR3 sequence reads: CSVDYEEGARHEQYF. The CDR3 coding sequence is TGCAGCGTTGATTACGAGGAGGGCGCTCGGCACGAGCAGTACTTC.

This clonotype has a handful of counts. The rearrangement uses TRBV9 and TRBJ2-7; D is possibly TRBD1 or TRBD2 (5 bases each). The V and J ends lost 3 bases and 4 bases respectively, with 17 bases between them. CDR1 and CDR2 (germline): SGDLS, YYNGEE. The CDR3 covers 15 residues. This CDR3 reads CASSATGTAGYEQYF. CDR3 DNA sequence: TGTGCCAGCAGCGCAACCGGGACGGCCGGGTACGAGCAGTACTTC.

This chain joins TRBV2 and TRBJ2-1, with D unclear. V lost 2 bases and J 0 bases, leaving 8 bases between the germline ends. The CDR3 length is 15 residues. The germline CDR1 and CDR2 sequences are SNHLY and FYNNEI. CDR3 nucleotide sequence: TGTGCCAGCAGTGAATCGGCTAGCTCCTACAATGAGCAGTTCTTC. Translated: CASSESASSYNEQFF.

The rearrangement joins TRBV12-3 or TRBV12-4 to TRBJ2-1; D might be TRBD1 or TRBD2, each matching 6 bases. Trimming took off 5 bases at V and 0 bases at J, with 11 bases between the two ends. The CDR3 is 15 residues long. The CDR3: CASSRGPSSYNEQFF. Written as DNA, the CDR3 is TGTGCCAGCAGTCGGGGGCCCAGCTCCTACAATGAGCAGTTCTTC.

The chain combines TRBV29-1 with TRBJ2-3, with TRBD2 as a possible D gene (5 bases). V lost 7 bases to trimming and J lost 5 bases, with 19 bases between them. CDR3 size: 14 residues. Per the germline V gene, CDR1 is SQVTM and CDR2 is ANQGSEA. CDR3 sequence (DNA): TGCAGCGCCCGAACTAGTGAGGGAATAGATACGCAGTATTTT. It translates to CSARTSEGIDTQYF.

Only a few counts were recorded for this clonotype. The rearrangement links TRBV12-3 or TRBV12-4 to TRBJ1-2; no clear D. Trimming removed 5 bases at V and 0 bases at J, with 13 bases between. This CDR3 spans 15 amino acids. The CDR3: CASSPRHTPNYGYTF. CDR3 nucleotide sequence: TGTGCCAGCAGTCCCAGACACACGCCTAACTATGGCTACACCTTC.

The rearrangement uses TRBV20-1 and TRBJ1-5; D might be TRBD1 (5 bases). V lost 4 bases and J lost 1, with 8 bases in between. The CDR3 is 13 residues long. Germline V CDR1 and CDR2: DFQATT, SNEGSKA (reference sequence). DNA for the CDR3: TGCAGTGCTACTAGGGACAGCAATCAGCCCCAGCATTTT. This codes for CSATRDSNQPQHF.